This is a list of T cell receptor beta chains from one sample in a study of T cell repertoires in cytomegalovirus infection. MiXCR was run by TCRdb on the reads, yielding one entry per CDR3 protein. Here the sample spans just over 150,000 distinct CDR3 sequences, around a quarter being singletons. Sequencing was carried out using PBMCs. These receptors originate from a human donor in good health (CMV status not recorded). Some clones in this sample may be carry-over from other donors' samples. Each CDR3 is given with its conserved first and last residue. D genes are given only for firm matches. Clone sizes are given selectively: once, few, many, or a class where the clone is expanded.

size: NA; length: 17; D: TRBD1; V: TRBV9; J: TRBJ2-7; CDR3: CASSEGAGTGDVYEQYF; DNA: TGTGCCAGCAGCGAGGGGGCCGGGACAGGGGATGTCTACGAGCAGTACTTC
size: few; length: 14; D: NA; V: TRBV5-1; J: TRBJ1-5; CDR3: CASSFEGSHQPQHF; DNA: TGCGCCAGCAGCTTTGAGGGCTCCCATCAGCCCCAGCATTTT
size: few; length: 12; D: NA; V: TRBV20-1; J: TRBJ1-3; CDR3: CSAKFTGNTIYF; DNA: TGCAGTGCTAAGTTTACTGGAAACACCATATATTTT
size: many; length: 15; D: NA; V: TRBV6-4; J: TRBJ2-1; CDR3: CASSDSPLGMNEQFF; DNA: TGTGCCAGCAGTGACTCTCCACTGGGGATGAATGAGCAGTTCTTC
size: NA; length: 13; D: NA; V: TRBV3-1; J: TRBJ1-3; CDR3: CASSQGQRNTIYF; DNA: TGTGCCAGCAGCCAAGGCCAGAGAAACACCATATATTTT
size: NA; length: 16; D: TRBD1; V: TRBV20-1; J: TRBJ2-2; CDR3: CSARDYRGLDTGELFF; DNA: TGCAGTGCTAGAGATTACAGGGGGTTAGACACCGGGGAGCTGTTTTTT
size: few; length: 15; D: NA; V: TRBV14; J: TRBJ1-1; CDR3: CASSQDRGGRTEAFF; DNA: TGTGCCAGCAGCCAAGATCGGGGGGGGCGGACTGAAGCTTTCTTT
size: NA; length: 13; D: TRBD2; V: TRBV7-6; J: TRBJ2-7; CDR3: CASSLESTSGTAF; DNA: TGTGCCAGCAGCTTAGAGTCAACTAGCGGGACGGCCTTC
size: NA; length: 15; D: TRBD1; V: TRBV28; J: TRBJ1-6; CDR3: CASSLGTGGVSPLHF; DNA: TGTGCCAGCAGTTTAGGGACAGGGGGCGTCTCACCCCTCCACTTT
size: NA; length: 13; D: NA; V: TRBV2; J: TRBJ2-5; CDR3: CASSGRAQETQYF; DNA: TGTGCCAGCAGTGGGAGGGCCCAAGAGACCCAGTACTTC
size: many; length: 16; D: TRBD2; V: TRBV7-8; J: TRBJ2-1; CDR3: CASSQTSGRTYNEQFF; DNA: TGTGCCAGCAGCCAGACTAGCGGGAGGACCTACAATGAGCAGTTCTTC
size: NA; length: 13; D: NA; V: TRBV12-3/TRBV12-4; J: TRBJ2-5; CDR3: CASAWGPDGAQYF; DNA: TGTGCCAGCGCATGGGGGCCGGATGGGGCCCAGTACTTC
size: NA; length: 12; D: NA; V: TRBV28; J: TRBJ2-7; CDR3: CAAVGGAYEHYF; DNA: TGTGCCGCCGTCGGCGGAGCCTACGAGCATTACTTC
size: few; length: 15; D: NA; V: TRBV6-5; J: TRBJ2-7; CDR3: CASSYGGQKSYEQYF; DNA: TGTGCCAGCAGTTACGGTGGCCAGAAATCCTACGAGCAGTACTTC
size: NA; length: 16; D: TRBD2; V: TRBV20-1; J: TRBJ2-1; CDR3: CSANNIGRALDNEQFF; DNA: TGCAGTGCCAATAATATAGGGAGGGCCCTCGACAATGAGCAGTTCTTC
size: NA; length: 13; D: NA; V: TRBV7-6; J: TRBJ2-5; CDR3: CASSLAQKETQYF; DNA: TGTGCTAGCAGCTTAGCACAGAAAGAGACCCAGTACTTC